This TCR beta chain was recorded in a study of PD-1 blockade in classical Hodgkin lymphoma. Time point of the sample: newly diagnosed, previously untreated cHL patient sample. PBMCs, once thawed, yielded CD8+ T cells isolated by magnetic negative selection. This CDR3 is built from 13 residues. V was cut by 4 bases and J by 2 bases, with 8 bases left in between. CDR1 and CDR2 (germline): MNHEY, SVGAGI. The protocol was immunoSEQ multiplex PCR, while the TCRdb copy is restricted to in-frame clones and leaves out a portion. The data show almost 9,500 clones, 91% seen once. The chain couples TRBV6-5 to TRBJ2-5; D is unclear. This sequence originates from a human donor with classical Hodgkin lymphoma. Material: CD8+ T cells from blood. In nucleotides, the CDR3 is TGTGCCAGCAGTTCACACTTTCAAGAGACCCAGTACTTC. This encodes CASSSHFQETQYF.